This T cell receptor beta chain came from a study of identical twins. Study-level points and caveats: The study drew conclusions from cross-sectional statistical analysis, not from following the same donors. Models predicted less out-of-frame TCR alpha sharing in monozygotic twins than was found. Reduced insertions were recorded for abundant cord blood beta clonotypes, with no such pattern in memory repertoires. Zero-insertion analyses were open to partial confounding by invariant MAIT and iNKT cells.

TCRdb reprocessed the 5' RACE reads via MiXCR and lists one record per CDR3 protein. This table holds approximately 550,000 distinct CDR3 sequences, approximately 20% found once. There are a few counts of this clonotype. Its antigen is unidentified. In addition, the sample was reused for a study of yellow fever vaccine responses in identical twins.

The clonotype originates from a woman younger than 35 in good health. The source material was CD4+ T cells sorted from blood.

For the CDR3, the DNA is TGTGCCAGCAGCAACCGGGACACAGATACGCAGTATTTT. Its translation is CASSNRDTDTQYF. This sequence joins TRBV11-2 and TRBJ2-3, with D perhaps matching TRBD2 (5 bases). The germline gives CDR1 SGHAT, CDR2 FQNNGV. The CDR3 runs to 13 residues. V lost 5 bases to trimming and J lost 2 bases, with 8 bases between them.